Here is one T cell receptor beta chain with its context. What it recognizes is unknown. Assay: immunoSEQ multiplex PCR; the TCRdb copy retains only in-frame clones and omits some. The table shows about 320,000 clones, with just under 85% occurring only once. This entry belongs to a study of Ad26.COV2.S vaccination and SARS-CoV-2 variants. Study overall: Participants got Ad26.COV2.S intramuscularly, once or twice 56 days apart. Study-level points and caveats: CD8+ and CD4+ T cells specific for spike reportedly responded with substantial breadth after vaccination. Vaccine recipients surpassed placebo recipients in spike-specific TCR breadth.

CDR3 length: 16 residues. CDR1 and CDR2 from the germline V gene are MDHEN and SYDVKM. Trimming pared 6 bases from V and 7 bases from J, leaving 19 bases between. The treatment was: roughly 20 received Ad26.COV2.S at low or high dose, single or two shots; about 5 received placebo; per-sample allocation not given. Following the first vaccine or placebo injection, samples were taken on day 63. Source: peripheral blood, taken in a trial of Ad26.COV2.S vaccine versus placebo. This clonotype was sampled from a person aged 18-65 years who received the Ad26.COV2.S COVID-19 vaccine or a placebo. The V call is TRBV28, the J call TRBJ1-6; possible D gene TRBD1, 6 bases. The CDR3 bases are TGTGCCAGCAGCTCTTTAGGGCAGGGGCAGAATTCACCCCTCCACTTT. Residues: CASSSLGQGQNSPLHF.